These 9 T cell receptor beta chains were sequenced from one sample in a study of T cell responses to AZD1222 COVID-19 vaccine. Produced via immunoSEQ multiplex PCR; TCRdb's table is partial and in-frame only. The table includes approximately 130,000 clones, approximately 85% detected once. The sample was peripheral blood, taken on day 0 of AZD1222 vaccination. These receptors were taken from an adult in good health.

The chain employs TRBV15 and TRBJ2-3; 10 bases align to TRBD2. The V segment lost 0 bases and the J segment 6 bases; nucleotides outside the gene matches: 15. CDR3 length: 19 residues. In germline, CDR1 is LNHNV, CDR2 YYDKDF (reference sequence). CDR3 nucleotides: TGTGCCACCAGCAGAGATAGGGGAGCGGGGGGGACGAGGGTGGATACGCAGTATTTT. As protein: CATSRDRGAGGTRVDTQYF.

The rearrangement joins TRBV6-5 to TRBJ1-1; D remains unclear. The V gene's germline CDR1 is MNHEY and CDR2 SVGAGI. This CDR3 spans 13 amino acids. With 3 bases removed from V and 4 bases from J, the gap between germline ends came to 9 bases. The CDR3 nucleotides are TGTGCCAGCAGTTATGGGGAGACCACTGAAGCTTTCTTT. Translating gives CASSYGETTEAFF.

The chain couples TRBV5-5 to TRBJ2-5, with D possibly matching TRBD2 (5 bases). Germline CDR1 is SGHKS and CDR2 is YYEKEE (reference sequence). The CDR3 consists of 12 residues. Trimming stripped 4 bases from V and 4 bases from J, with 8 bases between. CDR3 bases: TGTGCCAGCAGCCTCGAGGGAGAGACCCAGTACTTC. Its translation: CASSLEGETQYF.

The rearrangement links TRBV3-1 (or the pseudogene TRBV3-2) to TRBJ2-1; D unclear. The CDR3 length is 12 residues. V was cut by 0 bases and J by 8 bases, with 5 bases left in between. The germline gives CDR1 LGHDT, CDR2 YNNKEL (reference sequence). CDR3 amino acids: CASSQDLDEQFF. In nucleotides, the CDR3 is TGTGCCAGCAGCCAAGATCTTGATGAGCAGTTCTTC.

The chain couples TRBV6-5 to TRBJ1-2, with 9 bases aligning to TRBD1. Trimming took 7 bases from V and 6 from J; bases not matched to a gene: 9. Germline CDR1 reads MNHEY; CDR2 reads SVGAGI. CDR3 length: 14 residues. The DNA of the CDR3 is TGTGCCAGCACTACGGACAGGGGAAATGATGGCTACACCTTC. Its protein product is CASTTDRGNDGYTF.

V is TRBV12-3 or TRBV12-4 and J is TRBJ2-7; the D call may be TRBD1 or TRBD2 (5 bases each). The V end was cut by 5 bases, the J end by 6 bases, with 8 bases between. The CDR3 has 11 amino acids. This CDR3 is CASSPGREQYF. In nucleotides, the CDR3 is TGTGCCAGCAGTCCGGGGCGCGAGCAGTACTTC.

In its sample, this clone ranks as medium-sized. The J gene is TRBJ2-7, the V gene TRBV19; 15 nucleotides agree with TRBD2. Germline CDR1 reads LNHDA; CDR2 reads SQIVND (reference sequence). The V segment lost 4 bases and the J segment 1 base; nucleotides outside the gene matches: 11. The CDR3 extends over 19 amino acids. The CDR3 DNA follows: TGTGCCAGTAGTACGGATTCCGGGACTAGCGGGAGGTTTTCCTACGAGCAGTACTTC. Translated, it gives CASSTDSGTSGRFSYEQYF.

The rearrangement joins TRBV5-1 to TRBJ1-6; 8 bases align to TRBD1. The CDR3 has 14 amino acids. Unmatched junction bases numbered 2, after V lost 2 bases and J lost 7 bases. CDR1 is SGHRS, CDR2 YFSETQ, per germline. The CDR3 DNA reads TGCGCCAGCAGCTTCGGGACAGGCAATTCACCCCTCCACTTT. Its translation is CASSFGTGNSPLHF.

The chain combines TRBV25-1 with TRBJ1-1, with no clear D. The germline CDR1 and CDR2 sequences are MGHDK and SYGVNS. The CDR3 length is 15 residues. Trimming cost V 1 base and J 0 bases, with 9 bases left between them. CDR3 in DNA: TGTGCCAGCAGTGAATTCAAACAGATGAACACTGAAGCTTTCTTT. Amino acids: CASSEFKQMNTEAFF. Drawing the rest from reference TRBV25-1 and TRBJ1-1, the complete variable domain is EADIYQTPRYLVIGTGKKITLECSQTMGHDKMYWYQQDPGMELHLIHYSYGVNSTEKGDLSSESTVSRIRTEHFPLTLESARPSHTSQYLCASSEFKQMNTEAFFGQGTRLTVV.